These 32 T cell receptor beta chains came from one sample sequenced in a study of Graves' ophthalmopathy and Graves' hyperthyroidism. Amplified material comprised TCR beta CDR3 regions derived from RNA transcripts. First-round RT-PCR relied on HTBI primers, and a second-round multiplex PCR came next. TCRdb re-called the multiplex PCR reads through MiXCR, storing one row per CDR3 protein. The profile shows 200,000 to 250,000 distinct CDR3 sequences, about 47% of them singletons. What was sequenced was peripheral blood. Receptors originate from an adult man with Graves' ophthalmopathy.

V is TRBV2 and J is TRBJ1-4; D is unclear. V lost 8 bases and J 11 bases, leaving 18 bases between the germline ends. Germline loops: CDR1 SNHLY, CDR2 FYNNEI. This CDR3 is 13 amino acids long. The CDR3 bases are TGTGCCAGCGAGGAGGCAGCTGACGGCAAACTGTTTTTT. Protein: CASEEAADGKLFF.

This chain links TRBV2 with TRBJ2-7, with unresolved D. This CDR3 is 14 amino acids long. Germline V gives CDR1 SNHLY, CDR2 FYNNEI. V shed 4 bases and J shed 2 bases, with 12 bases lying between them. The CDR3 coding sequence is TGTGCCAGCAGTGCTAGGGCGGTTACCTACGAGCAGTACTTC. Translating it yields CASSARAVTYEQYF.

This sequence joins TRBV29-1 and TRBJ2-7; TRBD1 agrees at 7 bases. The germline V gene has CDR1 SQVTM and CDR2 ANQGSEA. V was pared by 5 bases and J by 3 bases, with 4 bases of the junction left unmatched. CDR3 length: 12 amino acids. CDR3 region: CSVWAGGYEQYF. The DNA for the CDR3 is TGCAGCGTTTGGGCAGGGGGCTACGAGCAGTACTTC.

V usage is TRBV2 and J usage is TRBJ1-1; the match to TRBD1 covers 7 bases. V dropped 4 bases and J dropped 1; count of bases not matched to a gene: 6. The CDR3 is 15 residues long. CDR1 SNHLY and CDR2 FYNNEI come from the germline V gene. The CDR3, as DNA: TGTGCCAGCAGTGGGCCGGGACAGAGGAACACTGAAGCTTTCTTT. Translated, it gives CASSGPGQRNTEAFF.

Only a few counts were recorded for this clonotype. The CDR3 nucleotides read TGTGCCAGCAGCCCCGAGGGGGACCCCTATAATTCACCCCTCCACTTT. Amino acid sequence: CASSPEGDPYNSPLHF. The rearrangement links TRBV9 to TRBJ1-6, with D possibly TRBD1 on 6 matching bases. The CDR3 sequence is 16 residues long. V was trimmed by 4 bases and J by 2 bases, leaving 13 bases between them. CDR1 is SGDLS, CDR2 YYNGEE, per germline.

The chain couples TRBV20-1 to TRBJ2-7; 11 nucleotides agree with TRBD2. CDR3 length: 17 amino acids. Germline V gene data show CDR1 as DFQATT and CDR2 as SNEGSKA (reference sequence). V was clipped by 6 bases and J by 0 bases; unmatched bases: 13. CDR3 coding DNA: TGCAGTGCCCACCCCGGACTAGCGGGCAAGTTCTCCTACGAGCAGTACTTC. Protein product: CSAHPGLAGKFSYEQYF.

This clonotype was observed a few times. The chain joins TRBV27 to TRBJ2-7, with 8 bases that match TRBD1. This CDR3 comprises 14 residues. The trim removed 1 base at V and 3 bases at J, leaving 2 bases unmatched. CDR1 and CDR2 from the germline V gene are MNHEY and SMNVEV (reference sequence). The CDR3 sequence: CASSLLQGGYEQYF. CDR3 DNA sequence: TGTGCCAGCAGTTTATTACAGGGGGGCTACGAGCAGTACTTC.

This clonotype appeared many times. The gene calls are TRBV25-1 and TRBJ2-7; a possible D gene is TRBD2 (6 bases). The CDR3 is 14 residues long. In germline, CDR1 is MGHDK, CDR2 SYGVNS. The ends were cut back, 4 bases at V and 5 bases at J, with 15 bases in the middle. CDR3 residues: CASSAGTLLHEQYF. For the CDR3, the DNA is TGTGCCAGCAGTGCCGGGACTCTCCTGCACGAGCAGTACTTC.

V and J are TRBV10-3 and TRBJ1-2, with a tentative D call TRBD1 (6 bases). Trimming removed 10 bases at V and 8 bases at J, with 23 bases between. CDR1 is ENHRY and CDR2 is SYGVKD in the germline V gene. The CDR3 extends over 14 amino acids. CDR3 sequence (DNA): TGTGCCAGCAGCTTAGAGCGGGGGGGCCTGGGCTACACCTTC. It specifies CASSLERGGLGYTF.

This clonotype was seen only once. The V gene is TRBV19, the J gene TRBJ2-7; D is undetermined. Trimming pared 6 bases from V and 3 bases from J, leaving 12 bases between. There are 13 residues in the CDR3. CDR1 and CDR2 (germline): LNHDA, SQIVND (reference sequence). The CDR3 DNA is TGTGCCAGTAGCGAGGTGGGCCTCTACGAGCAGTACTTC. It codes for CASSEVGLYEQYF.

This clonotype occurred a few times. The rearrangement joins TRBV24-1 to TRBJ1-5, with D unresolved. V was clipped by 0 bases and J by 7 bases, with 9 bases between them. The CDR3 covers 14 residues. Germline CDR1 and CDR2: KGHDR and SFDVKD. CDR3 bases: TGTGCCACCAGTGATTTGCCCTCGGACCAGCCCCAGCATTTT. This translates into CATSDLPSDQPQHF.

The chain links TRBV14 to TRBJ2-5; 8 nucleotides match TRBD1. Per germline, CDR1 SGHDN and CDR2 FVKESK. The trim removed 2 bases at V and 4 bases at J, leaving 6 bases unmatched. The CDR3 spans 15 residues. The CDR3 DNA sequence: TGTGCCAGCAGCCAACTAACAGGGGGAAGAGAGACCCAGTACTTC. This encodes CASSQLTGGRETQYF.

This clonotype was counted a few times. The chain links TRBV19 to TRBJ1-5; 10 bases agree with TRBD1. Trimming removed 3 bases from V and 1 base from J; junction bases left unmatched: 0. CDR3 length: 15 residues. Per germline, CDR1 LNHDA and CDR2 SQIVND (reference sequence). As DNA, the CDR3 is TGTGCCAGTAGTATGGACAGGGGGAGCAATCAGCCCCAGCATTTT. Translation: CASSMDRGSNQPQHF. Using reference TRBV19 and TRBJ1-5 for the parts outside the CDR3, the full variable domain is DGGITQSPKYLFRKEGQNVTLSCEQNLNHDAMYWYRQDPGQGLRLIYYSQIVNDFQKGDIAEGYSVSREKKESFPLTVTSAQKNPTAFYLCASSMDRGSNQPQHFGDGTRLSIL.

The V and J genes are TRBV24-1 and TRBJ2-2; TRBD2 aligns across 10 bases. There are 21 residues in the CDR3. Germline values: CDR1 KGHDR, CDR2 SFDVKD. The junction had 17 bases not matched to a gene; V was cut back by 3 bases and J by 2 bases. The CDR3 DNA sequence: TGTGCCACCAGTGATCCACCTCCCAGACTAGCGGGTCTTAAAAACACCGGGGAGCTGTTTTTT. Protein product: CATSDPPPRLAGLKNTGELFF.

This chain links TRBV15 with TRBJ1-2; D perhaps matches TRBD1 (6 bases). The length of the CDR3 is 15 residues. The germline V gene encodes CDR1 LNHNV and CDR2 YYDKDF (reference sequence). V was trimmed by 0 bases and J by 8 bases, leaving 16 bases between them. CDR3 sequence reads: CATSRDRTGAGGYTF. DNA of the CDR3: TGTGCCACCAGCAGAGATAGAACGGGGGCCGGAGGCTACACCTTC.

V is TRBV5-1 and J is TRBJ1-2; 8 nucleotides line up with TRBD1. The CDR3 sequence is 14 residues long. The trim removed 5 bases at V and 6 bases at J, leaving 9 bases unmatched. Germline loops: CDR1 SGHRS, CDR2 YFSETQ. The CDR3, as DNA: TGCGCCAGCAGAGGTCAGGGGGCTACGGATGGCTACACCTTC. Translation gives CASRGQGATDGYTF. The variable domain in full, completed from reference TRBV5-1 and TRBJ1-2, reads KAGVTQTPRYLIKTRGQQVTLSCSPISGHRSVSWYQQTPGQGLQFLFEYFSETQRNKGNFPGRFSGRQFSNSRSEMNVSTLELGDSALYLCASRGQGATDGYTFGSGTRLTVV.

On this clonotype itself: A much larger clone differs from this one at a single base, so this may be a read error. The rearrangement links TRBV7-9 to TRBJ1-2; D is ambiguous. The CDR3 runs to 14 residues. Germline CDR1 reads SEHNR; CDR2 reads FQNEAQ (reference sequence). The V and J ends lost 2 bases and 2 bases respectively, with 9 bases between them. The CDR3 DNA reads as TGTGCCAGCAGCTTAATAGAGGTCAACTATGGCTACACCTTC. Translating it yields CASSLIEVNYGYTF.

The DNA for the CDR3 is TGTGCCAGCAGTTACTCGGGTGGGACGACCTCTGGAAACACCATATATTTT. It encodes CASSYSGGTTSGNTIYF. The rearrangement uses TRBV6-5 and TRBJ1-3; the D gene is possibly TRBD1 (5 bases). The V and J ends lost 0 bases and 0 bases respectively, with 12 bases between them. The CDR3 has 17 residues. Germline CDR1 MNHEY, CDR2 SVGAGI.

J is TRBJ1-1 and V is TRBV29-1; D is unclear. CDR1 and CDR2 (germline): SQVTM, ANQGSEA. The CDR3 consists of 12 residues. The V end was cut by 8 bases, the J end by 0 bases, with 10 bases between. The CDR3 is CSLSGVNTEAFF. The DNA of the CDR3 is TGCAGCCTCTCCGGGGTGAACACTGAAGCTTTCTTT.

This chain connects TRBV29-1 to TRBJ1-1; 10 bases are a match to TRBD1. Per germline, CDR1 SQVTM and CDR2 ANQGSEA. Germline trimming cut 7 bases from V and 5 bases from J; bases unmatched to any gene: 13. The length of the CDR3 is 15 residues. This chain's CDR3 is CSAMAKGQGQTEAFF. DNA for the CDR3: TGCAGCGCCATGGCTAAGGGACAGGGGCAAACTGAAGCTTTCTTT.

The sample holds a few counts of this clonotype. V is TRBV7-9 and J is TRBJ2-5; D is possibly TRBD2 (5 bases). The V end was cut by 5 bases, the J end by 1 base, with 11 bases between. Germline CDR1 SEHNR, CDR2 FQNEAQ (reference sequence). The length of the CDR3 is 14 residues. The CDR3: CASSQLEVQETQYF. The CDR3 DNA reads as TGTGCCAGCAGCCAACTAGAGGTCCAAGAGACCCAGTACTTC.

This clonotype was seen more than once but under ten times. This chain links TRBV19 with TRBJ1-1; 9 positions agree with TRBD1. Looked up from germline, CDR1 is LNHDA and CDR2 is SQIVND (reference sequence). V shed 10 bases, J shed 5 bases, and the junction held 14 bases outside the gene matches. This CDR3 has 15 residues. Written as DNA, the CDR3 is TGTGCCACAGGGGACAGGGAAGGAGGATGGACTGAAGCTTTCTTT. Translating gives CATGDREGGWTEAFF.

On this clonotype itself: It may be a read error: a sequence one base away is much more abundant. The rearrangement joins TRBV10-3 to TRBJ2-7; D is uncertain. In germline, CDR1 is ENHRY, CDR2 SYGVKD. The CDR3 loop spans 16 amino acids. The CDR3 nucleotides read TGTGCCATCAGTGAGTCGTTCGTGTCGGGCTCCTACAAGCAGTACTTC. It yields the protein CAISESFVSGSYKQYF.

Regarding this clonotype: An end of the junction differs from the germline gene, which may be a read error. The rearrangement links TRBV10-2 to TRBJ2-5; 8 bases map to TRBD1. Germline-derived CDR1 and CDR2 are WSHSY and SAAADI. The CDR3 is made up of 17 amino acids. The CDR3 nucleotides read TGTGCCAGCAGTGACCAGGGGGCTGAGCGGAGGGGGGAGACCCAGTACTTC. Translation gives CASSDQGAERRGETQYF.

This clonotype was recorded only once. The rearrangement joins TRBV29-1 to TRBJ2-6; 8 bases are a match to TRBD1. The CDR3 loop spans 14 amino acids. J gave up 13 bases and V 3 bases, and 11 bases lay outside the gene matches. In germline, CDR1 is SQVTM, CDR2 ANQGSEA. The CDR3 region is CSVDETGDDPVLTF. The CDR3 DNA reads TGCAGCGTTGACGAGACAGGGGACGACCCTGTCCTGACTTTC.

This clonotype has more than one count but fewer than ten. This chain links TRBV24-1 with TRBJ1-1; 8 nucleotides agree with TRBD1. The CDR3 sequence is 19 residues long. Germline V gives CDR1 KGHDR, CDR2 SFDVKD. The V and J ends lost 0 bases and 0 bases, in that order; junction bases with no gene match: 11. The CDR3 DNA is TGTGCCACCAGTGATTTGCGCGTTCGGACAGGGCGCATGAACACTGAAGCTTTCTTT. This translates into CATSDLRVRTGRMNTEAFF.

This clonotype was detected a few times. The CDR3 loop is CASSPGSSINQPQHF. The CDR3 nucleotides are TGTGCCAGTAGCCCAGGTAGTTCGATCAATCAGCCCCAGCATTTT. This chain joins TRBV19 and TRBJ1-5, with D hard to call. This CDR3 contains 15 residues. Trimming removed 6 bases at V and 3 bases at J, with 15 bases between. Germline V lookup: CDR1 LNHDA, CDR2 SQIVND (reference sequence). Combining the CDR3 with reference TRBV19 and TRBJ1-5 gives the whole variable domain DGGITQSPKYLFRKEGQNVTLSCEQNLNHDAMYWYRQDPGQGLRLIYYSQIVNDFQKGDIAEGYSVSREKKESFPLTVTSAQKNPTAFYLCASSPGSSINQPQHFGDGTRLSIL.

This clonotype has more than one count but fewer than ten. V gene TRBV5-1 combines with J gene TRBJ2-5; weak D call: TRBD2 (6 bases). CDR1 and CDR2 (germline): SGHRS, YFSETQ. Trimming removed 7 bases from V and 1 base from J, with 26 bases in between. The CDR3 sequence is 18 residues long. This CDR3 reads CASHASPRPGLTQETQYF. DNA for the CDR3: TGCGCCAGCCACGCATCGCCGCGCCCGGGACTCACCCAAGAGACCCAGTACTTC.

This rearrangement joins TRBV15 to TRBJ2-2; 7 bases are shared with TRBD1. Germline lookup yields CDR1 LNHNV and CDR2 YYDKDF (reference sequence). The length of the CDR3 is 19 residues. J lost 7 bases, V lost 5 bases, and 22 bases had no gene match. CDR3 DNA: TGTGCCACCAGCGTAAGACAGGGCGATCATGGCTTTCGTGACGGGGAGCTGTTTTTT. This encodes CATSVRQGDHGFRDGELFF.

This chain links TRBV29-1 with TRBJ2-5; 8 bases match TRBD1. CDR1 is SQVTM and CDR2 is ANQGSEA in the germline V gene. The junction had 8 bases not matched to a gene; V was cut back by 6 bases and J by 5 bases. This CDR3 is built from 13 residues. The CDR3 here is CSVSGGVGETQYF. Written as DNA, the CDR3 is TGCAGCGTCTCAGGGGGCGTTGGGGAGACCCAGTACTTC. Together with reference TRBV29-1 and TRBJ2-5, the CDR3 gives the full variable domain: SAVISQKPSRDICQRGTSLTIQCQVDSQVTMMFWYRQQPGQSLTLIATANQGSEATYESGFVIDKFPISRPNLTFSTLTVSNMSPEDSSIYLCSVSGGVGETQYFGPGTRLLVL.

This clonotype has a handful of counts. V usage is TRBV7-9 and J usage is TRBJ1-2; a weak D match, TRBD1 (6 bases). In germline, CDR1 is SEHNR, CDR2 FQNEAQ (reference sequence). The CDR3 contains 14 residues. V was shortened by 5 bases and J by 4 bases, with 14 bases between the two germline ends. This CDR3 is CASSHLQGTYGYTF. In nucleotides, the CDR3 is TGTGCCAGCAGCCACCTACAGGGCACCTATGGCTACACCTTC.

In this sample, this clonotype turned up many times. The rearrangement joins TRBV2 to TRBJ1-2, with no clear D. The CDR3 spans 15 residues. V was cut by 8 bases and J by 5 bases, with 21 bases left in between. Per the germline V gene, CDR1 is SNHLY and CDR2 is FYNNEI. The CDR3 here is CASSEGTAIQYGYTF. Written as DNA, the CDR3 is TGTGCCAGCTCTGAAGGTACAGCGATACAATATGGCTACACCTTC.